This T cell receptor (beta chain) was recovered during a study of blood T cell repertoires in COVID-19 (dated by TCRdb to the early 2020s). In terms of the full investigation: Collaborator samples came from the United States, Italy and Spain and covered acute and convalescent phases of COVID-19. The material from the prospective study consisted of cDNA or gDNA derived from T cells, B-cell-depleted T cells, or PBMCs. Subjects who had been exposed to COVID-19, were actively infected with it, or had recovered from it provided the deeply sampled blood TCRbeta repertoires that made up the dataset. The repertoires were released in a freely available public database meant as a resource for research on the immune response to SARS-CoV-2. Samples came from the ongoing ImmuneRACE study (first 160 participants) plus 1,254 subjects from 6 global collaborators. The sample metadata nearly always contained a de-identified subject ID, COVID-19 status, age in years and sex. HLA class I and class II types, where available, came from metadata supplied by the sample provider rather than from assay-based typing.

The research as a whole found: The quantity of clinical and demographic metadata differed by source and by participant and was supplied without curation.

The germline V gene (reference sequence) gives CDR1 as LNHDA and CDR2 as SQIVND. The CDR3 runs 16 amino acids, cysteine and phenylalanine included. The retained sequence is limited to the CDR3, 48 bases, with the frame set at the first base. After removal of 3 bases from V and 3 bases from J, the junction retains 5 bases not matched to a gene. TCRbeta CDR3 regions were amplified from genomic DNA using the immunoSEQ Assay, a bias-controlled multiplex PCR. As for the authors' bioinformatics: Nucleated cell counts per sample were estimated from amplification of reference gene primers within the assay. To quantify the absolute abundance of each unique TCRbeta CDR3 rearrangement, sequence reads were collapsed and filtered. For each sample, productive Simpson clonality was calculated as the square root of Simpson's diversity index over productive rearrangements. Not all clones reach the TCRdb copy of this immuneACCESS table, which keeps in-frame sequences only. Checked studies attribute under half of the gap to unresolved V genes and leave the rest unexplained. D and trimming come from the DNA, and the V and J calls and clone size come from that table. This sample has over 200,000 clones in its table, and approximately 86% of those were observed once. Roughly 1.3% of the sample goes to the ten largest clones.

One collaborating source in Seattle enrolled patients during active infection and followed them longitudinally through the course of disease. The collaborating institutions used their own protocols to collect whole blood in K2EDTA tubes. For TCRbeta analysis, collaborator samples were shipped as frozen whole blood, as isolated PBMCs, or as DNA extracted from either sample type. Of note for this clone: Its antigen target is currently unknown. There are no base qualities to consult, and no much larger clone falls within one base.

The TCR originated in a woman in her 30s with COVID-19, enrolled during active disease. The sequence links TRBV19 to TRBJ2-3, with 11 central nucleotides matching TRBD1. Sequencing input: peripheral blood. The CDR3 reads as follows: CASSIFGQGATDTQYF. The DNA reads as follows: TGTGCCAGTAGTATCTTCGGACAGGGGGCTACAGATACGCAGTATTTT. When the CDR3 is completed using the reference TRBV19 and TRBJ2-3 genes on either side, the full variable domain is DGGITQSPKYLFRKEGQNVTLSCEQNLNHDAMYWYRQDPGQGLRLIYYSQIVNDFQKGDIAEGYSVSREKKESFPLTVTSAQKNPTAFYLCASSIFGQGATDTQYFGPGTRLTVL.